The rows below give T cell receptor beta chains drawn from one sample of a study of control samples from healthy donors and cancer patients. Only in-frame clones appear in the TCRdb table, and some are missing; sequencing was by immunoSEQ multiplex PCR. The sample contains about 120,000 clones, 75% to 90% of which appear only once. Source material: PBMCs. These receptor sequences come from a woman aged 50 to 60 with colorectal cancer. Both conserved end residues are part of each CDR3.

V	CDR3
TRBV6-6	CASVGAFGNTEAFF
TRBV5-1	CASSPGTGGVDTQYF
TRBV5-4	CASSRDRQETQYF
TRBV19	CASSMDSNQPQHF
TRBV28	CASSLTSGPSDEQFF
TRBV6-5	CASSGQGGGYTF
TRBV19	CASQTQAGGGNEQFF
TRBV3-1/TRBV3-2	CASSQARGTEAFF
TRBV7-9	CASSLVSRGGDSSYEQYF
TRBV2	CASRGFWTSTDTQYF
TRBV27	CASSSGTTGNTIYF
TRBV19	CASSAGQGADGANVLTF
TRBV19	CASSIDRANTEAFF
TRBV7-3	CASSLSVNSPLHF
TRBV12-3/TRBV12-4	CASRPGASYEQYF
TRBV11-2	CASSLDRVPTNEKLFF
TRBV19	CASSMGQINTEAFF
TRBV5-5	CASSLGSSTDTQYF
TRBV5-1	CASSPGFNTGELFF
TRBV30	CAWKLQGNTEAFF
TRBV28	CASSLPKRGQGATQPQHF
TRBV3-1/TRBV3-2	CASSQGIGTAYQETQYF
TRBV2	CASSDGVHYEQYF
TRBV5-5	CASSGTGDQPQHF
TRBV4-1	CASSQGGDSPFYEQYF
TRBV18	CASSPGQGGDGYTF
TRBV19	CASSPMETDTQYF
TRBV28	CASTGTGGGTDTQYF
TRBV9	CASSRTPEDTQYF
TRBV12-3/TRBV12-4	CASKAGGSPLHF
TRBV28	CASSPHRQVKQYGYTF
TRBV3-1/TRBV3-2	CASSQDWTGDTGELFF